One sample yielded the 18 T cell receptor beta chains listed below, sequenced in a study of graft-versus-host responses after intestinal transplantation. Sequencing used immunoSEQ multiplex PCR; TCRdb keeps in-frame clones, though not all of them. The table lists some 70,000 clones, roughly 84% of them singletons. No antigen is known for these receptors. This specimen consisted of unstimulated CD8+ T cells sorted from spleen or lymph node cells, obtained before transplant. These receptors came from a human donor who was the organ donor for an intestinal transplant.

V gene TRBV30 combines with J gene TRBJ1-1, with D unresolved. This CDR3 has 15 amino acids. Per the germline V gene, CDR1 is GTSNPN and CDR2 is SVGIG (reference sequence). V was pared by 5 bases and J by 0 bases, with 16 bases between. CDR3 in amino acids: CAWLPLGRMNTEAFF. The CDR3, as DNA: TGTGCCTGGCTACCCTTAGGACGGATGAACACTGAAGCTTTCTTT.

This sequence joins TRBV9 and TRBJ2-5; TRBD2 is a possible D gene (5 bases). The DNA end is a closer match to TRBJ2-7, so the J assignment may be wrong. Germline lookup yields CDR1 SGDLS and CDR2 YYNGEE. The CDR3 loop spans 13 amino acids. The DNA for the CDR3 is TGTGCCAGCAGCCCCGGAGGCAACTACGAGCAGTACTTC. Its protein product is CASSPGGNYEQYF.

This chain connects TRBV7-9 to TRBJ2-2; D is unresolved. The length of the CDR3 is 15 residues. Trimming removed 4 bases from V and 3 bases from J, with 12 bases in between. Germline CDR1 and CDR2: SEHNR and FQNEAQ (reference sequence). CDR3 residues: CASSSDPGHTGELFF. The CDR3 nucleotides read TGTGCCAGCAGCTCCGACCCCGGGCACACCGGGGAGCTGTTTTTT.

This chain uses TRBV4-1 with TRBJ2-3, with no clear D. Trimming cost V 0 bases and J 6 bases, with 1 base left between them. The germline V gene has CDR1 MGHRA and CDR2 YSYEKL. The CDR3 is made up of 11 amino acids. Here the CDR3 reads CASSQDDTQYF. The DNA for the CDR3 is TGCGCCAGCAGCCAAGATGATACGCAGTATTTT.

The chain joins TRBV9 to TRBJ2-1; no clear D gene. Germline CDR1 is SGDLS and CDR2 is YYNGEE. The germline V and J ends were trimmed by 4 bases and 0 bases, with 14 bases remaining between them. CDR3 length: 16 amino acids. Written as DNA, the CDR3 is TGTGCCAGCAGCCCAGACGGGTCCCACTCCTACAATGAGCAGTTCTTC. It translates to CASSPDGSHSYNEQFF.

The chain combines TRBV28 with TRBJ2-6; D might be TRBD1 (5 bases). Germline values: CDR1 MDHEN, CDR2 SYDVKM. V was trimmed by 5 bases and J by 0 bases, leaving 14 bases between them. The CDR3 is made up of 17 amino acids. For the CDR3, the DNA is TGTGCCAGCAGTGTTCCGGACACGCGCTCTGGGGCCAACGTCCTGACTTTC. The encoded protein is CASSVPDTRSGANVLTF.

The V and J genes are TRBV9 and TRBJ2-7; D is unclear. The CDR3 totals 13 residues. V was pared by 3 bases and J by 1 base, with 8 bases between. Germline V gene lookup returns CDR1 SGDLS and CDR2 YYNGEE. The CDR3 sequence is CASSATSSYEQYF. The CDR3 region has the DNA TGTGCCAGCAGCGCGACCAGTTCCTACGAGCAGTACTTC.

The chain employs TRBV19 and TRBJ2-5, with D unclear. CDR1 is LNHDA, CDR2 SQIVND, per germline (reference sequence). The CDR3 is 11 amino acids. V was pared by 3 bases and J by 7 bases, with 6 bases between. The CDR3 here is CASSILGTQYF. CDR3 sequence (DNA): TGTGCCAGTAGTATCCTCGGGACCCAGTACTTC.

The chain is built from TRBV5-5 and TRBJ1-1, with a possible D match to TRBD1 (6 bases). CDR1 SGHKS and CDR2 YYEKEE come from the germline V gene (reference sequence). V lost 1 base and J 0 bases, leaving 19 bases between the germline ends. The length of the CDR3 is 18 residues. CDR3 DNA sequence: TGTGCCAGCAGCTTGAAAATATCGGACAGTCCGATGAACACTGAAGCTTTCTTT. Translated: CASSLKISDSPMNTEAFF.

The genes are TRBV6-6 and TRBJ1-1; D not certain. Germline CDR1 MNHNY, CDR2 SVGAGI (reference sequence). This CDR3 contains 13 residues. Trimming shortened V by 11 bases and J by 2 bases, and 15 bases separated the two germline ends. CDR3 sequence reads: CALKGPPNTEAFF. The CDR3 coding sequence is TGTGCCCTAAAAGGGCCCCCCAACACTGAAGCTTTCTTT.

The chain joins TRBV7-9 to TRBJ1-1; D is unresolved. Germline V gives CDR1 SEHNR, CDR2 FQNEAQ (reference sequence). The CDR3 spans 13 residues. Trimming took off 5 bases at V and 4 bases at J, with 11 bases between the two ends. The CDR3 loop is CASSQLGGTEAFF. The DNA of the CDR3 is TGTGCCAGCAGCCAGCTAGGTGGCACTGAAGCTTTCTTT. The full variable domain, its missing parts supplied by reference TRBV7-9 and TRBJ1-1, is DTGVSQNPRHKITKRGQNVTFRCDPISEHNRLYWYRQTLGQGPEFLTYFQNEAQLEKSRLLSDRFSAERPKGSFSTLEIQRTEQGDSAMYLCASSQLGGTEAFFGQGTRLTVV.

The CDR3 DNA follows: TGTGCCAGCAGAGGGCAGGGGGCCTTTTACGAGCAGTACTTC. Translating gives CASRGQGAFYEQYF. The V gene is TRBV27, the J gene TRBJ2-7; 8 bases are shared with TRBD1. Germline CDR1 is MNHEY and CDR2 is SMNVEV (reference sequence). V lost 6 bases and J lost 4; bases outside the gene matches: 8. The CDR3 has 14 amino acids.

The V and J genes are TRBV7-9 and TRBJ1-4, with D perhaps TRBD1 (5 bases). Trimming shortened V by 1 base and J by 7 bases, and 7 bases separated the two germline ends. The CDR3 has 13 residues. The germline gives CDR1 SEHNR, CDR2 FQNEAQ (reference sequence). The CDR3, as DNA: TGTGCCAGCAGCTTAGTGGGGGGTGAAAAACTGTTTTTT. Residues: CASSLVGGEKLFF. Combining the CDR3 with reference TRBV7-9 and TRBJ1-4 gives the whole variable domain DTGVSQNPRHKITKRGQNVTFRCDPISEHNRLYWYRQTLGQGPEFLTYFQNEAQLEKSRLLSDRFSAERPKGSFSTLEIQRTEQGDSAMYLCASSLVGGEKLFFGSGTQLSVL.

The J gene is TRBJ2-1, the V gene TRBV4-1, with D unresolved. Trimming pared 1 base from V and 8 bases from J, leaving 12 bases between. The germline CDR1 and CDR2 sequences are MGHRA and YSYEKL. This CDR3 has 14 amino acids. CDR3 nucleotide sequence: TGCGCCAGCAGCCAAGTCGATTCGGTCGATGAGCAGTTCTTC. It is translated as CASSQVDSVDEQFF.

The rearrangement uses TRBV28 and TRBJ2-1; 8 bases align to TRBD2. CDR3 length equals 16 residues. CDR1 is MDHEN, CDR2 SYDVKM, per germline. V shed 2 bases and J 7 bases; nucleotides not matched to a gene: 10. The CDR3 nucleotides are TGTGCCAGCAGTTTAGGGGCCGGGGGGGCTCGTAATGAGCAGTTCTTC. Translated: CASSLGAGGARNEQFF.

The rearrangement joins TRBV7-6 to TRBJ2-5; 8 bases fit TRBD2. J gave up 3 bases and V 5 bases, and 8 bases lay outside the gene matches. Germline CDR1 reads SGHVS; CDR2 reads FNYEAQ. The CDR3 totals 15 residues. CDR3 sequence reads: CASSLSRGAKETQYF. The CDR3 nucleotides are TGTGCCAGCAGCCTCTCGCGGGGGGCTAAAGAGACCCAGTACTTC.

The genes are TRBV6-1 and TRBJ2-1; D could derive from TRBD1 or TRBD2 (5 bases each). Germline V gene sequence: CDR1 MNHNS, CDR2 SASEGT. The CDR3 has 13 residues. V was trimmed by 8 bases and J by 13 bases, leaving 21 bases between them. The CDR3 is CASPQTLRGPQFF. The DNA of the CDR3 is TGTGCCAGCCCCCAGACCCTTCGGGGCCCACAGTTCTTC.

The chain combines TRBV28 with TRBJ2-4; 7 nucleotides line up with TRBD2. Per germline, CDR1 MDHEN and CDR2 SYDVKM. The CDR3 is 16 residues long. Germline trimming cut 0 bases from V and 3 bases from J; bases unmatched to any gene: 5. The CDR3 region is CASSLWRRGVKNIQYF. The CDR3 DNA sequence: TGTGCCAGCAGTTTATGGCGTCGGGGGGTCAAAAACATTCAGTACTTC.